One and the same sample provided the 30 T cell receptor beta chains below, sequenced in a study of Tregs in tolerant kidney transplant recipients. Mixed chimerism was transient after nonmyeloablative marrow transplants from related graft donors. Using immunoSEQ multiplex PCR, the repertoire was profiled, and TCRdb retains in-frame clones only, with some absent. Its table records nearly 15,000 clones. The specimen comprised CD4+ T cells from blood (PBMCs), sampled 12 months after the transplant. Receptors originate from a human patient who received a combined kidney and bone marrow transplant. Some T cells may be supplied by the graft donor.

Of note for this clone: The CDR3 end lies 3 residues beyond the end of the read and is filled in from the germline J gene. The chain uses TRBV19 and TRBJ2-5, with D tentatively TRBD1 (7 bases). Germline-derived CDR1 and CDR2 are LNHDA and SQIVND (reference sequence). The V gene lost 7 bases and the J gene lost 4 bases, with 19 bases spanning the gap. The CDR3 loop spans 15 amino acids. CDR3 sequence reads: CASNHGGTEGETQYF. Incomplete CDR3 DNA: TGTGCCAGTAATCATGGGGGGACAGAGGGAGAGACC.

This CDR3 is CSARDRMTGVGTQYF. The sequenced CDR3 bases are TGCAGTGCTAGAGATCGGATGACAGGGGTGGGGACC. This chain joins TRBV20-1 and TRBJ2-5; 8 nucleotides line up with TRBD1. Read coverage stops 3 residues before the CDR3 terminus; the germline J gene supplies the remainder. CDR1 and CDR2 from the germline V gene are DFQATT and SNEGSKA (reference sequence). V gave up 0 bases and J gave up 7 bases; unmatched junction bases: 10. The CDR3 contains 15 residues.

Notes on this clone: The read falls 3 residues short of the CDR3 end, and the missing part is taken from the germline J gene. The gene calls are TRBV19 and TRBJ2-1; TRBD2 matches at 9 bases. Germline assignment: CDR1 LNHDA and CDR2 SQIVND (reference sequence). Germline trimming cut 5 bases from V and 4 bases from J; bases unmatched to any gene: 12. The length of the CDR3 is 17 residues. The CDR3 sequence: CASSPDLWLAGYNEQFF. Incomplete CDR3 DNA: TGTGCCAGTAGTCCCGATTTGTGGCTAGCGGGATACAATGAG.

The covered CDR3 bases are TGCGCCAGCGGAAGGACTTACAATGAG. Its translation is CASGRTYNE. The entire CDR3 protein is CASGRTYNEQFF. This chain links TRBV10-1 with TRBJ2-1; D might be TRBD2 (5 bases). The CDR3 end falls 3 residues outside the read, so it is completed with the germline J gene. Trimming shortened V by 8 bases and J by 4 bases, and 9 bases separated the two germline ends. CDR1 is WNHNN, CDR2 SYGVQD, per germline (reference sequence). This CDR3 comprises 12 residues.

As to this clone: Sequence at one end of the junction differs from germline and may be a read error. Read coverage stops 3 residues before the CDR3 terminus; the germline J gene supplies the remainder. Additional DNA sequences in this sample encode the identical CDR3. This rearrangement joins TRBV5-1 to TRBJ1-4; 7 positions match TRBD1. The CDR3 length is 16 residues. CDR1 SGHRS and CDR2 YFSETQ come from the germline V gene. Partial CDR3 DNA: TGCGCTAGCAGCTTGGGTGGGACAGCAACTAATGAAAAA. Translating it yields CASSLGGTATNEK. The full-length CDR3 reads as CASSLGGTATNEKLFF.

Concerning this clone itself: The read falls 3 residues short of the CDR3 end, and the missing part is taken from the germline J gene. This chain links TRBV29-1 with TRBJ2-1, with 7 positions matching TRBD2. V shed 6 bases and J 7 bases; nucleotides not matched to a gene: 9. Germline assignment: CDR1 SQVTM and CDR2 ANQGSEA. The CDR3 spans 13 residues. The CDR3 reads CSVRREGRNEQFF. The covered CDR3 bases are TGCAGCGTAAGGAGGGAGGGGCGTAATGAG.

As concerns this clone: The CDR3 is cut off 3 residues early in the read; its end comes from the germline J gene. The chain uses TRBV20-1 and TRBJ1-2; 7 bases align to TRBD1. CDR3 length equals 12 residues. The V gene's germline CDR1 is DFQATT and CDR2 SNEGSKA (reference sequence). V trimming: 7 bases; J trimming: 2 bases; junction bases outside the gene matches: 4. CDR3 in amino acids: CSVTGRNYGYTF. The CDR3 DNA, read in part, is TGCAGTGTGACAGGGAGAAACTATGGC.

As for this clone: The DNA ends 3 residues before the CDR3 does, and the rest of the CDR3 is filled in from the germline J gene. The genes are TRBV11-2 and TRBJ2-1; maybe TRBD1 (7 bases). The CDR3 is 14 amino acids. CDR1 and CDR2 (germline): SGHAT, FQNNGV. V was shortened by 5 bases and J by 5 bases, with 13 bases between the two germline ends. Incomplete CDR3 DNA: TGTGCCAGCAGCAGACGCGGGACAGACAATGAG. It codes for CASSRRGTDNE. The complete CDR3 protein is CASSRRGTDNEQFF.

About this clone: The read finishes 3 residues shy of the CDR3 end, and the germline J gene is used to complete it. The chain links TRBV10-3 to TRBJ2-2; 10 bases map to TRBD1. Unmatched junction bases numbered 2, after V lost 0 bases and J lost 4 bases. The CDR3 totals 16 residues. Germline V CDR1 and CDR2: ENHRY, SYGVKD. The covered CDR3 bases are TGTGCCATCAGTGAGTCAGACAGGGGGCCCACCGGGGAG. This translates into CAISESDRGPTGE. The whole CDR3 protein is CAISESDRGPTGELFF.

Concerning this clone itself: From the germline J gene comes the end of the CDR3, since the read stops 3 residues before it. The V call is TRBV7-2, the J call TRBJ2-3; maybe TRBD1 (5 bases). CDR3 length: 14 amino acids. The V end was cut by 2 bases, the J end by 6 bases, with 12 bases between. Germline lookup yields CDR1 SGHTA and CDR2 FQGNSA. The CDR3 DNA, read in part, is TGTGCCAGCAGCTTATCAGTCAGGGTTGATACG. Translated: CASSLSVRVDT. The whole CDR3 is CASSLSVRVDTQYF.

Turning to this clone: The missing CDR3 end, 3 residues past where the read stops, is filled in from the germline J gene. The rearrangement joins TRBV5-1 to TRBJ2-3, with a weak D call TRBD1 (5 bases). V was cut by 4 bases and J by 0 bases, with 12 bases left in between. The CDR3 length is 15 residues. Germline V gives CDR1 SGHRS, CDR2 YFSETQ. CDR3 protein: CASSNLGVSTDTQYF. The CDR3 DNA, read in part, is TGCGCCAGCAGCAACCTAGGGGTGAGCACAGATACG.

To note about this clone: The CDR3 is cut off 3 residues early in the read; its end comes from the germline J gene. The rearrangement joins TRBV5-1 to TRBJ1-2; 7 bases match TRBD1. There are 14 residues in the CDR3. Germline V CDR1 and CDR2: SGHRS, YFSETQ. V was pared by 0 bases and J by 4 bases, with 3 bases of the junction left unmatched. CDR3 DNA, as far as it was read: TGCGCCAGCAGCTTGGGACAGGGAACCTATGGC. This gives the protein CASSLGQGTYG. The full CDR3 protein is CASSLGQGTYGYTF.

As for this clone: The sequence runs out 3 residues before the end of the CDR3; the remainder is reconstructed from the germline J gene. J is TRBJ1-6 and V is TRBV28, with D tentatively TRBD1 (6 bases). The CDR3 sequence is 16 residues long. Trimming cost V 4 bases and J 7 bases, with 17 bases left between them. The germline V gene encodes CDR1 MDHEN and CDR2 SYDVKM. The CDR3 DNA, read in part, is TGTGCCAGCAGTTCGGGGGGGGGCAGATTAAATTCACCC. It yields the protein CASSSGGGRLNSP. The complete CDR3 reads CASSSGGGRLNSPLHF.

CDR3 sequence reads: CASSRGGGELFF. The DNA read from the CDR3 is TGTGCCAGCAGCCGAGGGGGCGGGGAG. This chain uses TRBV7-9 with TRBJ2-2; D perhaps matches TRBD1 (6 bases). Read data end 3 residues before the CDR3 end; the end is taken from the germline J gene. Looked up from germline, CDR1 is SEHNR and CDR2 is FQNEAQ (reference sequence). Deletions cut 5 bases from V and 7 bases from J, with 8 bases between. This CDR3 is 12 amino acids long.

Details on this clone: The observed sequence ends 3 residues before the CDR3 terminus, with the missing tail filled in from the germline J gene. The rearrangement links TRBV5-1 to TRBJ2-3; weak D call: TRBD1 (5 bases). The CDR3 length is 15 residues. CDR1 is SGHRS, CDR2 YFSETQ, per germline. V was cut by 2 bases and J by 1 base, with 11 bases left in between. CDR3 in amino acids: CASSFPVGGTDTQYF. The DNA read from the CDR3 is TGCGCCAGCAGCTTTCCGGTAGGGGGCACAGATACG.

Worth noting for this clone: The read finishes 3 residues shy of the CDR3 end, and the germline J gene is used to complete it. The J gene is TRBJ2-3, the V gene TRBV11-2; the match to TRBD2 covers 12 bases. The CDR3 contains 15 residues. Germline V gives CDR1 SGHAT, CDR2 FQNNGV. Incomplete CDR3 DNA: TGTGCCAGCAGCTCCCGGTCTAGCGGGAGGGTTGCG. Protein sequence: CASSSRSSGRVA. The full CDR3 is CASSSRSSGRVAQYF.

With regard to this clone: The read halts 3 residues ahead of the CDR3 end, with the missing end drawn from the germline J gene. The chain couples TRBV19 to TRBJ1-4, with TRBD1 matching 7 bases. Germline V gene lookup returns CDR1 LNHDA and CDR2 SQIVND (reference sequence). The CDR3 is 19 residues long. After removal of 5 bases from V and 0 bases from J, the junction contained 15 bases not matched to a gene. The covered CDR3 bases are TGTGCCAGTAGTCCACGTAGGGGGCAAACATATACAACTAATGAAAAA. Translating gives CASSPRRGQTYTTNEK. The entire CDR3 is CASSPRRGQTYTTNEKLFF.

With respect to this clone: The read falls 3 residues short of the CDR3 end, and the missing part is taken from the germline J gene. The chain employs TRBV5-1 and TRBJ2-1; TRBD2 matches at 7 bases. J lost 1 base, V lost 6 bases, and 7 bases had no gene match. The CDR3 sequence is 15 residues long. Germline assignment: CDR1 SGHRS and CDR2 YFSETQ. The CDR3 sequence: CASIPGTTSYNEQFF. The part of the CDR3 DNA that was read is TGCGCCAGCATCCCCGGGACTACATCCTACAATGAG.

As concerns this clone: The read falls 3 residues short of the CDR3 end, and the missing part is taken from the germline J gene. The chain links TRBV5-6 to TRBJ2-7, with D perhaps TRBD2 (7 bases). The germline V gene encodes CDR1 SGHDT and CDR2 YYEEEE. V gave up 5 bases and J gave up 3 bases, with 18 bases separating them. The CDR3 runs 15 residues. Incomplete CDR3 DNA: TGTGCCAGCAGAAAGGGGGGGGGAGGCTACTACGAG. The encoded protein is CASRKGGGGYYE. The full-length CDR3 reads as CASRKGGGGYYEQYF.

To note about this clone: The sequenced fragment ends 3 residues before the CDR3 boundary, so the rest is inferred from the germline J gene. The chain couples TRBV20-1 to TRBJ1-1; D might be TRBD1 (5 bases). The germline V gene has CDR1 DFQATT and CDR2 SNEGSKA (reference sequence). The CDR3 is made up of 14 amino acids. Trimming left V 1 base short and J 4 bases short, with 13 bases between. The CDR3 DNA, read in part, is TGCAGTGCTAGAGTCGGGGCCGGGGGCACTGAA. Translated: CSARVGAGGTE. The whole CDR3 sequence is CSARVGAGGTEAFF.

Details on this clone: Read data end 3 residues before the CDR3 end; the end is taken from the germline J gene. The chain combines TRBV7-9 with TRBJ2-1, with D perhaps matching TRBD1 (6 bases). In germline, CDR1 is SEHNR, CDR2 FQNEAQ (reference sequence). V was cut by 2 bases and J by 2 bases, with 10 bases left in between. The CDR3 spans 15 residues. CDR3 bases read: TGTGCCAGCAGCTTAAGGGGGATTACCTACAATGAG. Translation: CASSLRGITYNE. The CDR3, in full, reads CASSLRGITYNEQFF.

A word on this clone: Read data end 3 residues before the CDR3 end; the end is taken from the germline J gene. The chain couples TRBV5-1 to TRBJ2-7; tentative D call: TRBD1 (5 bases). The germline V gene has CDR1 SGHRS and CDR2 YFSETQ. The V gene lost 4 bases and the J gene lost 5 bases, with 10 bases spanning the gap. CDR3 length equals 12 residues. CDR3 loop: CASSRSRDEQYF. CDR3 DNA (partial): TGCGCCAGCAGCCGATCCAGGGACGAG. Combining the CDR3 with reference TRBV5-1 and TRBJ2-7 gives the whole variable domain KAGVTQTPRYLIKTRGQQVTLSCSPISGHRSVSWYQQTPGQGLQFLFEYFSETQRNKGNFPGRFSGRQFSNSRSEMNVSTLELGDSALYLCASSRSRDEQYFGPGTRLTVT.

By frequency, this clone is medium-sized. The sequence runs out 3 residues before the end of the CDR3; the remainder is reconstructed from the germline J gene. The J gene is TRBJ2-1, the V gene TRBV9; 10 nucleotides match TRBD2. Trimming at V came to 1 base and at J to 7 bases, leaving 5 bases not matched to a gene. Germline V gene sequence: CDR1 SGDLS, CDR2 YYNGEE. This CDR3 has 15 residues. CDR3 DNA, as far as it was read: TGTGCCAGCAGCGTACTAGCGGGAGCGGGTAATGAG. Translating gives CASSVLAGAGNE. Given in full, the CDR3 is CASSVLAGAGNEQFF.

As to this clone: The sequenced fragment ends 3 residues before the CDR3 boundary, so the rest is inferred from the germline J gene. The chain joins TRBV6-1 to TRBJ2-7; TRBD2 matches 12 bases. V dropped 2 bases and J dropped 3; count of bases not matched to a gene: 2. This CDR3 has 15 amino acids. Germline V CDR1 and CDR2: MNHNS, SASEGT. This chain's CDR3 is CASSELAGGSYEQYF. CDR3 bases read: TGTGCCAGCAGTGAACTAGCGGGAGGGAGCTACGAG.

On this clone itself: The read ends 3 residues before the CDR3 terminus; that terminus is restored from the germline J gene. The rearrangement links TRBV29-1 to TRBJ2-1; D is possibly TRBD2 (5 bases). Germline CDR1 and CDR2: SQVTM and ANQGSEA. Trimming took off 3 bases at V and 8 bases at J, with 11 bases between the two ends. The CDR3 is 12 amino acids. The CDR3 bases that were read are TGCAGCGTTGATGCACTAGTTTATGAG. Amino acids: CSVDALVYE. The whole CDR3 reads CSVDALVYEQFF.

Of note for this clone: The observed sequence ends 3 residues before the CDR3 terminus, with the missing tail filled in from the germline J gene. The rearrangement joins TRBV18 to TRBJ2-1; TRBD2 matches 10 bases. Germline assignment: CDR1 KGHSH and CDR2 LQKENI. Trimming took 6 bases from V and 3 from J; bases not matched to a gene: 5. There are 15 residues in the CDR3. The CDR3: CASSLAGDIYNEQFF. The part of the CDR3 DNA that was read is TGTGCCAGCTCGCTAGCGGGAGACATCTACAATGAG. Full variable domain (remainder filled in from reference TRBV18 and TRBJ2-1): NAGVMQNPRHLVRRRGQEARLRCSPMKGHSHVYWYRQLPEEGLKFMVYLQKENIIDESGMPKERFSAEFPKEGPSILRIQQVVRGDSAAYFCASSLAGDIYNEQFFGPGTRLTVL.

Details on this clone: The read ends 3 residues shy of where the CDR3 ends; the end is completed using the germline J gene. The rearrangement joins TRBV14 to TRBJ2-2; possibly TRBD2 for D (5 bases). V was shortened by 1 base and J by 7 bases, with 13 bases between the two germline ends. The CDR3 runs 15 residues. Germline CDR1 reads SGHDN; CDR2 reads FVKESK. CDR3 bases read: TGTGCCAGCAGCCAAGTACGCCTAGCAGTCGGGGAG. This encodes CASSQVRLAVGE. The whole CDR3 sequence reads CASSQVRLAVGELFF.

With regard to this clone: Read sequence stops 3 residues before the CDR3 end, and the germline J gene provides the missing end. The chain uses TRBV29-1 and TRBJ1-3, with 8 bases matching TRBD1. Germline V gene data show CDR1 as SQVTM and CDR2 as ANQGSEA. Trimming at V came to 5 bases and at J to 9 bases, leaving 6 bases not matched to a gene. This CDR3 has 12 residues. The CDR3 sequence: CSVRQGPGTIYF. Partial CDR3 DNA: TGCAGCGTTCGACAGGGGCCGGGCACC.

CDR3 region: CASSTTEPGYTF. The covered CDR3 bases are TGTGCCAGCAGCACTACCGAGCCTGGC. This chain links TRBV6-2 or TRBV6-3 with TRBJ1-2; D unresolved. The CDR3 goes on 3 residues after the read ends, and that part is filled in from the germline J gene. Germline CDR1 and CDR2: MNHEY and SVGEGT. The length of the CDR3 is 12 residues. Trimming cost V 6 bases and J 7 bases, with 12 bases left between them.

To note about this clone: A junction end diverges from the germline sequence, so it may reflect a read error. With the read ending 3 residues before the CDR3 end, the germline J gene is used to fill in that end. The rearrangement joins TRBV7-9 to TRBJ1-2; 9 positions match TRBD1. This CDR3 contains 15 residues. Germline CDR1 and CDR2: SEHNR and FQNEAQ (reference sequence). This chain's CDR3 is CASGLEQGASYGYTF. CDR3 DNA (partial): TGTGCCAGCGGCTTAGAACAGGGGGCGTCTTATGGC.